The next 16 T cell receptor beta chains were all read from a single sample in a study of T-cell reconstitution after alpha-beta-depleted transplantation in children (dated by TCRdb to 2016 to 2018). Library method: PCR. Sequencing used an Illumina HiSeq 2500. To normalize quantification of the TCRbeta repertoire, the TCR libraries were built with molecular barcoding that relied on unique molecular identifiers. TCRdb cleaned the public reads at Q25 with fastp, built clones with MiXCR and kept in-frame beta chains. Each record represents a unique CDR3 protein, reported with the most common genes and DNA among its rows. In all, the sample holds about half a million distinct CDR3 sequences, and under 15% of those were seen once. The top ten clonotypes cover approximately 5.4% of the sample. Here the sequenced sample was PBMCs from the stem cell graft donor, taken from the stem cell graft. The receptors shown here come from a human donor who donated a stem cell graft to a child with combined immunodeficiency.

This clonotype was recorded at least ten times. The chain carries TRBV12-3 or TRBV12-4 and TRBJ2-7, with 9 bases fitting TRBD2. The CDR3 contains 14 residues. With V trimmed by 1 base and J by 3 bases, 1 base remained unmatched. The CDR3 bases are TGTGCCAGCAGTTTAGGGCGGGAGGGCTACGAGCAGTACTTC. Amino acid sequence: CASSLGREGYEQYF.

This clonotype showed up just a few times. The rearrangement links TRBV4-3 to TRBJ2-2; a weak D match, TRBD1 (7 bases). CDR1 and CDR2 (germline): LGHNA, YSLEER. The length of the CDR3 is 14 residues. Trimming removed 6 bases at V and 7 bases at J, with 15 bases between. The CDR3 loop is CASRQGTGFGELFF. The CDR3 coding sequence is TGCGCCAGCAGACAGGGGACTGGCTTCGGGGAGCTGTTTTTT.

V is TRBV12-3 or TRBV12-4 and J is TRBJ2-7; 11 nucleotides line up with TRBD2. The CDR3 has 20 residues. Unmatched junction bases numbered 20, after V lost 5 bases and J lost 2 bases. CDR3 residues: CASSRPGQRASGRKTYEQYF. CDR3 DNA sequence: TGTGCCAGCAGTCGCCCCGGACAGCGAGCTAGCGGGAGGAAGACCTACGAGCAGTACTTC.

This clonotype showed up just a few times. The V call is TRBV6-2 or TRBV6-3, the J call TRBJ1-5; D call uncertain. The CDR3 has 15 amino acids. Germline CDR1 MNHEY, CDR2 SVGEGT. Trimming removed 6 bases at V and 6 bases at J, with 18 bases between. CDR3 DNA sequence: TGTGCCAGCAGGGGTTCGGCCGACATTGGTCAGCCCCAGCATTTT. Its protein is CASRGSADIGQPQHF.

This clonotype was counted ten times or more. The rearrangement joins TRBV12-3 or TRBV12-4 to TRBJ2-5, with TRBD1 as a possible D gene (5 bases). The CDR3 totals 14 residues. V was cut by 3 bases and J by 3 bases, with 11 bases left in between. CDR3 sequence: CASSFGQGKETQYF. Here the CDR3 DNA reads TGTGCCAGCAGTTTTGGTCAGGGAAAAGAGACCCAGTACTTC.

V gene TRBV7-2 combines with J gene TRBJ2-3; 8 bases are a match to TRBD2. J lost 4 bases, V lost 7 bases, and 13 bases had no gene match. Germline CDR1 reads SGHTA; CDR2 reads FQGNSA. The CDR3 has 16 amino acids. The CDR3 region has the DNA TGTGCCAGCATCCCCCCGGGAGGGAGGGGCCCAGATACGCAGTATTTT. Its protein is CASIPPGGRGPDTQYF.

The chain combines TRBV11-2 with TRBJ2-7; D unresolved. CDR1 is SGHAT, CDR2 FQNNGV, per germline. V lost 5 bases and J lost 3, with 11 bases in between. This CDR3 has 13 amino acids. As DNA, the CDR3 is TGTGCCAGCAGCGGGGTTTACCTCTACGAGCAGTACTTC. It translates to CASSGVYLYEQYF.

This clonotype was seen only a few times. This rearrangement joins TRBV4-2 to TRBJ2-3; 14 positions agree with TRBD2. The CDR3 loop spans 17 amino acids. Germline V gives CDR1 LGHNA, CDR2 YNFKEQ. Losses at the gene ends were 3 bases for V and 2 bases for J; bases not matched to a gene: 4. CDR3 region: CASSHLGLAGATDTQYF. The CDR3 DNA sequence: TGTGCCAGCAGCCACCTGGGACTAGCGGGGGCCACAGATACGCAGTATTTT.

This clonotype was observed a few times. Here the CDR3 DNA reads TGTGCCAGCAGTCCGTCTAACCTAGCCAAAAACATTCAGTACTTC. It is translated as CASSPSNLAKNIQYF. The genes are TRBV6-1 and TRBJ2-4; D is unclear. Trimming took off 5 bases at V and 0 bases at J, with 11 bases between the two ends. CDR3 length: 15 amino acids. Germline CDR1 is MNHNS and CDR2 is SASEGT.

This clonotype was picked up many times. The V gene is TRBV29-1, the J gene TRBJ1-1; D gene uncertain. The CDR3 runs to 13 residues. V gave up 4 bases and J gave up 4 bases, with 13 bases separating them. Germline V gives CDR1 SQVTM, CDR2 ANQGSEA. CDR3 protein: CSVVRGRGTEAFF. DNA for the CDR3: TGCAGCGTTGTCCGGGGAAGAGGCACTGAAGCTTTCTTT.

The chain combines TRBV29-1 with TRBJ2-1; 14 bases fit TRBD2. J was trimmed by 8 bases and V by 7 bases; bases with no gene match: 7. Germline CDR1 SQVTM, CDR2 ANQGSEA. This CDR3 is built from 14 residues. The CDR3: CSAGTSGSKYEQFF. For the CDR3, the DNA is TGCAGCGCGGGGACTAGCGGGAGTAAGTATGAGCAGTTCTTC.

This clonotype was counted only a few times. This chain uses TRBV20-1 with TRBJ2-7, with 10 bases fitting TRBD2. The CDR3 has 13 amino acids. The junction had 4 bases not matched to a gene; V was cut back by 5 bases and J by 3 bases. Germline assignment: CDR1 DFQATT and CDR2 SNEGSKA (reference sequence). CDR3 sequence reads: CSALSSGSYEQYF. The CDR3 DNA follows: TGCAGTGCTCTCTCTAGCGGGAGCTACGAGCAGTACTTC.

This clonotype was seen at least ten times. The chain combines TRBV4-3 with TRBJ2-2; D possibly corresponds to TRBD1 (5 bases). Germline CDR1 reads LGHNA; CDR2 reads YSLEER. The CDR3 is made up of 16 amino acids. The ends were cut back, 0 bases at V and 1 base at J, with 9 bases in the middle. The CDR3 sequence is CASSQDPQGNTGELFF. The CDR3 nucleotides read TGCGCCAGCAGCCAAGACCCCCAGGGGAACACCGGGGAGCTGTTTTTT.

In this sample, this clonotype turned up many times. The rearrangement uses TRBV6-5 and TRBJ1-5, with TRBD1 matching 7 bases. The germline V gene has CDR1 MNHEY and CDR2 SVGAGI. V gave up 2 bases and J gave up 2 bases; unmatched junction bases: 3. CDR3 size: 15 residues. The CDR3 loop reads CASSYTGVGNQPQHF. CDR3 DNA sequence: TGTGCCAGCAGTTACACAGGGGTGGGCAATCAGCCCCAGCATTTT.

This clonotype was recorded many times. The chain combines TRBV5-1 with TRBJ2-7; D is unclear. The CDR3 is 13 amino acids. Germline V gene sequence: CDR1 SGHRS, CDR2 YFSETQ. V shed 4 bases and J shed 2 bases, with 10 bases lying between them. The CDR3 region has the DNA TGCGCCAGCAGCCTGGCGGAAACCTACGAGCAGTACTTC. Translation gives CASSLAETYEQYF.

This clonotype was picked up a small number of times. The chain combines TRBV29-1 with TRBJ1-2, with D unresolved. CDR3 length equals 12 residues. Per germline, CDR1 SQVTM and CDR2 ANQGSEA. Trimming removed 7 bases at V and 2 bases at J, with 11 bases between. The CDR3 DNA follows: TGCAGCGGTGGATCGGCAAACTATGGCTACACCTTC. This translates into CSGGSANYGYTF. Together with reference TRBV29-1 and TRBJ1-2, the CDR3 gives the full variable domain: SAVISQKPSRDICQRGTSLTIQCQVDSQVTMMFWYRQQPGQSLTLIATANQGSEATYESGFVIDKFPISRPNLTFSTLTVSNMSPEDSSIYLCSGGSANYGYTFGSGTRLTVV.